The 27 T cell receptor beta chains presented below share a single source sample, sequenced in a study of cytomegalovirus exposure and HLA in healthy donors. The primer mix had 60 Vbeta and 13 Jbeta primers. Libraries were prepared by immunoSEQ multiplex PCR; TCRdb keeps only in-frame clonotypes and omits some of them. The table records about 140,000 clones, 73% of them present only once. The sample comprised PBMCs. The receptors were sampled from a woman in her thirties or forties in good health and CMV-seronegative.

J is TRBJ2-4 and V is TRBV7-2; 8 bases line up with TRBD2. CDR1 is SGHTA and CDR2 is FQGNSA in the germline V gene. The CDR3 is made up of 14 amino acids. Trimming cost V 4 bases and J 6 bases; bases outside gene matches: 5. CDR3 bases: TGTGCCAGCAGCTCAGCGGGGGCTCCAAACATTCAGTACTTC. As protein: CASSSAGAPNIQYF.

This clone was picked up a small number of times. The chain uses TRBV7-8 and TRBJ1-1, with D possibly being TRBD1 (6 bases). The CDR3 contains 14 residues. V lost 7 bases to trimming and J lost 6 bases, with 18 bases between them. CDR1 is SGHVS, CDR2 FQNEAQ, per germline. CDR3 bases: TGTGCCAGCAACCTACAGGGAAGATTATCTGAAGCTTTCTTT. Amino acids: CASNLQGRLSEAFF.

J is TRBJ1-5 and V is TRBV9; weak D call: TRBD1 (5 bases). Per germline, CDR1 SGDLS and CDR2 YYNGEE. The V and J ends lost 3 bases and 3 bases respectively, with 10 bases between them. This CDR3 region has 14 residues. The CDR3: CASSATGYNQPQHF. CDR3 bases: TGTGCCAGCAGCGCTACAGGATACAATCAGCCCCAGCATTTT. Full variable domain (missing parts from reference TRBV9 and TRBJ1-5): DSGVTQTPKHLITATGQRVTLRCSPRSGDLSVYWYQQSLDQGLQFLIQYYNGEERAKGNILERFSAQQFPDLHSELNLSSLELGDSALYFCASSATGYNQPQHFGDGTRLSIL.

The chain joins TRBV7-9 to TRBJ1-2, with D unresolved. The germline CDR1 and CDR2 sequences are SEHNR and FQNEAQ (reference sequence). The CDR3 covers 15 residues. V was pared by 1 base and J by 4 bases, with 13 bases between. CDR3 residues: CASSLGADGSYGYTF. The CDR3 DNA reads as TGTGCCAGCAGCTTAGGGGCCGACGGCTCCTATGGCTACACCTTC.

The rearrangement joins TRBV7-9 to TRBJ1-1; 11 bases match TRBD1. The CDR3 has 16 residues. Per germline, CDR1 SEHNR and CDR2 FQNEAQ (reference sequence). J lost 3 bases, V lost 5 bases, and 8 bases had no gene match. CDR3 sequence: CASSLRTGGSDTEAFF. The CDR3 DNA sequence: TGTGCCAGCAGCCTACGGACAGGGGGCAGCGACACTGAAGCTTTCTTT.

The chain links TRBV27 to TRBJ2-1, with D perhaps TRBD1 (8 bases). CDR3 size: 17 residues. Germline assignment: CDR1 MNHEY and CDR2 SMNVEV (reference sequence). Trimming left V 6 bases short and J 5 bases short, with 23 bases between. The DNA for the CDR3 is TGTGCCAGCAGGCCCGGGGGGTGGACAGGGATAAACAATGAGCAGTTCTTC. It yields the protein CASRPGGWTGINNEQFF.

The gene calls are TRBV5-5 and TRBJ1-6, with D unresolved. Trimming removed 0 bases at V and 8 bases at J, with 12 bases between. The CDR3 totals 15 residues. CDR1 is SGHKS, CDR2 YYEKEE, per germline (reference sequence). CDR3 amino acids: CASSLERTVDSPLHF. In DNA form, the CDR3 reads TGTGCCAGCAGCTTGGAAAGAACGGTAGATTCACCCCTCCACTTT.

This clone was counted between two and nine times. The V call is TRBV6-5, the J call TRBJ1-2; 12 nucleotides agree with TRBD1. The junction had 5 bases not matched to a gene; V was cut back by 5 bases and J by 4 bases. The CDR3 is 15 residues long. CDR1 MNHEY and CDR2 SVGAGI come from the germline V gene. The CDR3 coding sequence is TGTGCCAGCAGTGGGGACAGGGGGCGCGTCTATGGCTACACCTTC. As protein: CASSGDRGRVYGYTF.

This chain connects TRBV11-2 to TRBJ1-6; D is perhaps TRBD1 (5 bases). CDR1 and CDR2 from the germline V gene are SGHAT and FQNNGV. Trimming pared 5 bases from V and 9 bases from J, leaving 14 bases between. There are 14 residues in the CDR3. CDR3: CASSLGQGTSPLHF. CDR3 DNA sequence: TGTGCCAGCAGCCTGGGGCAGGGCACTTCACCCCTCCACTTT.

The chain is built from TRBV19 and TRBJ2-5, with 9 bases aligning to TRBD2. The CDR3 has 15 amino acids. Germline V gene sequence: CDR1 LNHDA, CDR2 SQIVND (reference sequence). V shed 5 bases, J shed 2 bases, and the junction held 6 bases outside the gene matches. CDR3 in DNA: TGTGCCAGTAGTCCGGGACTAGCACGTCAAGAGACCCAGTACTTC. This encodes CASSPGLARQETQYF.

The chain carries TRBV28 and TRBJ1-1; 10 positions agree with TRBD1. Germline loops: CDR1 MDHEN, CDR2 SYDVKM. This CDR3 comprises 16 residues. The ends lost 4 bases at V and 2 bases at J; junction bases unmatched: 7. The CDR3: CASSSYRTGGNTEAFF. For the CDR3, the DNA is TGTGCCAGCAGTTCCTATAGGACAGGGGGAAACACTGAAGCTTTCTTT.

This clone was observed a few times. This chain links TRBV4-3 with TRBJ1-1, with TRBD1 as a possible D gene (5 bases). Trimming removed 0 bases at V and 7 bases at J, with 9 bases between. Per the germline V gene, CDR1 is LGHNA and CDR2 is YSLEER. The CDR3 consists of 13 residues. The CDR3: CASSQDRQYEAFF. CDR3 nucleotides: TGCGCCAGCAGCCAAGACCGACAGTATGAAGCTTTCTTT.

The chain joins TRBV6-4 to TRBJ1-2, with 7 bases identical to TRBD1. The CDR3 is 12 amino acids. J gave up 12 bases and V 5 bases, and 9 bases lay outside the gene matches. Germline values: CDR1 MRHNA, CDR2 SNTAGT. In DNA form, the CDR3 reads TGTGCCAGCAGTCACACCGGACAGGTCGACACCTTC. Amino acid sequence: CASSHTGQVDTF.

The chain carries TRBV2 and TRBJ1-2; 9 bases line up with TRBD1. Trimming took 4 bases from V and 0 from J; bases not matched to a gene: 18. Germline CDR1 reads SNHLY; CDR2 reads FYNNEI. The CDR3 has 20 residues. CDR3 in amino acids: CASSGGNRPGQGLSNYGYTF. CDR3 DNA: TGTGCCAGCAGTGGCGGGAACCGGCCGGGACAGGGATTGTCTAACTATGGCTACACCTTC.

The chain links TRBV27 to TRBJ1-2; D possibly corresponds to TRBD1 (5 bases). Trimming cost V 8 bases and J 8 bases, with 12 bases left between them. The CDR3 totals 11 residues. Germline CDR1 MNHEY, CDR2 SMNVEV (reference sequence). The CDR3 region is CASGTTGGYTF. The CDR3 nucleotides read TGTGCCAGCGGGACTACAGGCGGCTACACCTTC.

J is TRBJ1-2 and V is TRBV19, with TRBD1 identical over 7 bases. Germline V gives CDR1 LNHDA, CDR2 SQIVND (reference sequence). There are 15 residues in the CDR3. After removal of 2 bases from V and 7 bases from J, the junction contained 10 bases not matched to a gene. The CDR3 DNA is TGTGCCAGTAGTATAACTCTGGACCAGGGGGGTGGCTACACCTTC. Translating gives CASSITLDQGGGYTF.

CDR3 sequence: CASSYQGDENEQFF. Here the CDR3 DNA reads TGTGCCAGCAGTTATCAGGGGGATGAAAATGAGCAGTTCTTC. V and J are TRBV27 and TRBJ2-1; 7 positions match TRBD1. Unmatched junction bases numbered 7, after V lost 4 bases and J lost 7 bases. This CDR3 comprises 14 residues. CDR1 and CDR2 from the germline V gene are MNHEY and SMNVEV (reference sequence).

The chain joins TRBV25-1 to TRBJ1-1; 8 nucleotides match TRBD1. V dropped 1 base and J dropped 8; count of bases not matched to a gene: 3. The CDR3 contains 13 residues. Per the germline V gene, CDR1 is MGHDK and CDR2 is SYGVNS. For the CDR3, the DNA is TGTGCCAGCAGTGAATGGACAGGGAACGAAGCTTTCTTT. It codes for CASSEWTGNEAFF.

This clone was seen a single time. The gene calls are TRBV7-6 and TRBJ2-1; 12 nucleotides align to TRBD2. V shed 1 base and J 6 bases; nucleotides not matched to a gene: 7. This CDR3 is built from 17 residues. CDR1 and CDR2 (germline): SGHVS, FNYEAQ. CDR3 sequence: CASSLDLAGGGGNEQFF. The DNA for the CDR3 is TGTGCCAGCAGCTTAGACCTAGCGGGGGGGGGCGGCAATGAGCAGTTCTTC.

This clone was detected once. This chain uses TRBV5-1 with TRBJ2-5, with 7 bases that match TRBD1. The J call may be in error: the DNA end matches TRBJ2-7 better. CDR3 length equals 14 residues. Germline CDR1 is SGHRS and CDR2 is YFSETQ. The CDR3 is CASSLGTAEYEQYF. In nucleotides, the CDR3 is TGCGCCAGCAGCTTAGGGACAGCAGAATACGAGCAGTACTTC.

The gene calls are TRBV7-9 and TRBJ2-3; D unclear. The V gene's germline CDR1 is SEHNR and CDR2 FQNEAQ (reference sequence). The germline V and J ends were trimmed by 3 bases and 2 bases, with 12 bases remaining between them. The CDR3 is made up of 15 amino acids. The CDR3 bases are TGTGCCAGCAGCTTGAGGTCAGACCTCACAGATACGCAGTATTTT. The encoded protein is CASSLRSDLTDTQYF.

The rearrangement uses TRBV6-5 and TRBJ1-2; no clear D. Trimming removed 6 bases at V and 2 bases at J, with 16 bases between. This CDR3 region has 15 residues. CDR1 and CDR2 (germline): MNHEY, SVGAGI. As DNA, the CDR3 is TGTGCCAGCAGACCCCTCGGGGTTGGGAACTATGGCTACACCTTC. Residues: CASRPLGVGNYGYTF.

In the case of this clone: Sequence at one end of the junction differs from germline and may be a read error. CDR3 residues: CASSKQGGGTDTQYF. The CDR3 DNA is TGTGCTAGCAGCAAACAGGGCGGGGGGACAGATACGCAGTATTTT. The rearrangement uses TRBV7-7 and TRBJ2-3; 8 bases line up with TRBD2. Per the germline V gene, CDR1 is SSHAT and CDR2 is FNYEAQ (reference sequence). The CDR3 extends over 15 amino acids. The full variable domain, rest sourced from reference TRBV7-7 and TRBJ2-3, is GAGVSQSPRYKVTKRGQDVTLRCDPISSHATLYWYQQALGQGPEFLTYFNYEAQPDKSGLPSDRFSAERPEGSISTLTIQRTEQRDSAMYRCASSKQGGGTDTQYFGPGTRLTVL.

This clone has only a few counts. The chain employs TRBV15 and TRBJ1-1, with 8 bases fitting TRBD1. Germline lookup yields CDR1 LNHNV and CDR2 YYDKDF (reference sequence). V was pared by 5 bases and J by 4 bases, with 6 bases of the junction left unmatched. The CDR3 extends over 14 amino acids. The CDR3 loop is CATSGGQGGTEAFF. As DNA, the CDR3 is TGTGCCACCAGCGGTGGACAGGGAGGCACTGAAGCTTTCTTT. The full variable domain, completed using reference TRBV15 and TRBJ1-1, is DAMVIQNPRYQVTQFGKPVTLSCSQTLNHNVMYWYQQKSSQAPKLLFHYYDKDFNNEADTPDNFQSRRPNTSFCFLDIRSPGLGDTAMYLCATSGGQGGTEAFFGQGTRLTVV.

This chain connects TRBV18 to TRBJ2-1, with TRBD2 matching over 14 bases. CDR1 is KGHSH and CDR2 is LQKENI in the germline V gene. V shed 2 bases, J shed 4 bases, and the junction held 7 bases outside the gene matches. The CDR3 runs to 18 residues. CDR3 DNA sequence: TGTGCCAGCTCACCATGGCGACTAGCGGGGGGGCCTTACAATGAGCAGTTCTTC. Protein product: CASSPWRLAGGPYNEQFF.

Here the CDR3 reads CAISESDTNTGELFF. CDR3 nucleotides: TGTGCCATCAGTGAGTCGGACACGAACACCGGGGAGCTGTTTTTT. The chain combines TRBV10-3 with TRBJ2-2, with a weak D call TRBD1 (5 bases). The CDR3 spans 15 residues. The V gene's germline CDR1 is ENHRY and CDR2 SYGVKD. V dropped 0 bases and J dropped 0 bases, with 5 bases sitting between them.

The rearrangement uses TRBV5-1 and TRBJ1-1; 8 positions agree with TRBD1. Germline V gene sequence: CDR1 SGHRS, CDR2 YFSETQ. The CDR3 is 16 residues long. V was pared by 0 bases and J by 0 bases, with 4 bases of the junction left unmatched. CDR3 in amino acids: CASSLAGGWMNTEAFF. The CDR3 DNA reads TGCGCCAGCAGCTTGGCAGGGGGCTGGATGAACACTGAAGCTTTCTTT.